The T cell receptor beta chain under discussion was sequenced for a study of blood T cell repertoires in COVID-19. In the source study's methods: Estimated nucleated cell counts came from reference gene primer amplification. Data came from immunoSEQ multiplex PCR; TCRdb stores just in-frame clones and leaves some out. The D gene and trimming were derived from the DNA, and the V and J assignments and clone size from that table. Of around 330,000 clones detected, 88% appear once; the ten largest clones hold approximately 1.8%. Seattle participants joined during active infection and were tracked over time. The germline V gene encodes CDR1 SEHNR and CDR2 FQNEAQ (reference sequence). The V and J ends lost 1 base and 6 bases respectively, with 4 bases between them. This CDR3 comprises 13 residues.

This receptor was obtained from a woman in her thirties with COVID-19, enrolled during active disease. V usage is TRBV7-9 and J usage is TRBJ1-6; D gene ambiguous. Material for sequencing was peripheral blood. The CDR3 DNA reads as TGTGCCAGCAGCTTAGAACTTAATTCACCCCTCCACTTT. Its protein product is CASSLELNSPLHF.